At least ten counts were recorded for the clone carrying this TCR beta chain. This sample is part of a study of tumor-infiltrating lymphocytes in primary liver carcinoma. Study details: The study obtained roughly 3.5 to 7.13 million productive TCRbeta reads per sample, similar across tissue types.

The CDR3 extends over 15 amino acids. V shed 6 bases and J shed 7 bases, with 18 bases lying between them. Unsorted whole blood served as the source of blood RNA, and germline DNA was extracted as well. A sample of 3.5 to 4.5 milliliters of peripheral blood was taken before surgery. TCR beta cDNA was made from 400 to 500 ng total RNA with a constant-region primer. Sequencing libraries for TCR beta derived from three nested multiplex PCR rounds that used slightly modified ARM-PCR. TRBV1-TRBV30 forward and Cbeta reverse primers drove the first two roughly 10-cycle rounds. TCRdb ran MiXCR on the multiplex PCR reads and lists one entry per CDR3 protein. The sample has approximately 320,000 distinct CDR3 sequences; more than 55% are singletons.

This chain uses TRBV12-3 or TRBV12-4 with TRBJ1-4, with a tentative D call TRBD1 (6 bases). This TCR came from a woman aged 30 to 39 with primary liver carcinoma and hepatitis B virus infection. Sequenced: peripheral blood. The CDR3 region has the DNA TGTGCCAGCAGCCTCACGGGGGGGGCATCTGAAAAACTGTTTTTT. This translates into CASSLTGGASEKLFF.